Each of the 4 T cell receptor beta chains below was sequenced from the same sample in a study of post-analysis software for immune sequencing data. Unique-molecular-identifier-tagged TCR beta cDNA libraries were used. TCRdb recomputed calls from the PCR reads with MiXCR, one row per CDR3 protein. The sample records some 690,000 distinct CDR3 sequences, over 45% being singletons. Antigens of these TCRs are unknown. Findings of the study overall: Five or six TRBV segments appeared more often in patients than in controls, and TRBV5-6, TRBV5-1 and TRBV20-1 were among these.

Material for sequencing was blood. The receptors derive from a girl aged 2-9 years with multiple sclerosis.

This clonotype has only a few counts. The gene calls are TRBV7-2 and TRBJ2-3; either TRBD1 or TRBD2 may fit D (7 bases each). Trimming took 5 bases from V and 1 from J, leaving 19 bases between them. This CDR3 is built from 17 residues. Germline CDR1 SGHTA, CDR2 FQGNSA. The CDR3 bases are TGTGCCAGCAGCACCCAAAGGGGGCTAGCGGGCACAGATACGCAGTATTTT. It translates to CASSTQRGLAGTDTQYF.

This clonotype was seen a single time. This CDR3 is CSVDRASGRTHPGNEQFF. CDR3 sequence (DNA): TGCAGCGTTGATAGGGCTAGCGGGAGGACCCACCCGGGGAATGAGCAGTTCTTC. The chain links TRBV29-1 to TRBJ2-1; TRBD2 matches 11 bases. The germline gives CDR1 SQVTM, CDR2 ANQGSEA. The J segment lost 7 bases and the V segment lost 3 bases, leaving 17 bases of the junction unmatched. The length of the CDR3 is 18 residues.

This clonotype has only one observation. The chain joins TRBV24-1 to TRBJ2-2; D unresolved. V was shortened by 0 bases and J by 4 bases, with 8 bases between the two germline ends. CDR1 is KGHDR and CDR2 is SFDVKD in the germline V gene. CDR3 length: 15 residues. The CDR3 DNA follows: TGTGCCACCAGTGATTTGCAAGGGTTCACCGGGGAGCTGTTTTTT. The encoded protein is CATSDLQGFTGELFF.

This sequence joins TRBV6-5 and TRBJ1-1, with a tentative D call TRBD1 (5 bases). V lost 2 bases, J lost 2 bases, and 9 bases lay in between. CDR1 and CDR2 from the germline V gene are MNHEY and SVGAGI. The CDR3 has 14 amino acids. The CDR3 DNA follows: TGTGCCAGCAGTTACGAGGGGAGAAACACTGAAGCTTTCTTT. It specifies CASSYEGRNTEAFF.